What follows is one T cell receptor beta chain and its context. Its specificity is not known. Germline assignment: CDR1 SQVTM and CDR2 ANQGSEA. V was shortened by 6 bases and J by 8 bases, with 11 bases between the two germline ends. The CDR3 is 11 amino acids. These data are taken from a study of CD8+ T cells in alopecia areata. RNA, once extracted, was reverse transcribed into cDNA for use as the sequencing template. Profiled with immunoSEQ multiplex PCR; TCRdb holds only in-frame clones, not every one. The sample lists about 90,000 clones, 40% to 50% seen once, with roughly 18% in the top ten. As for treatment: oral pan-JAK inhibitor, 5-10 mg twice daily. Findings and limits, study-wide: In scalp, tofacitinib significantly decreased clonality and expanded CD8+ clones among the top 100.

V usage is TRBV29-1 and J usage is TRBJ2-1; D is unresolved. Sample: CD8+ T cells sorted from blood, taken at week 24, from a patient treated with tofacitinib. This clonotype was obtained from a human donor with alopecia areata. CDR3 DNA: TGCAGCGTCCCGCTTGGCGATGAGCAGTTCTTC. This gives the protein CSVPLGDEQFF.